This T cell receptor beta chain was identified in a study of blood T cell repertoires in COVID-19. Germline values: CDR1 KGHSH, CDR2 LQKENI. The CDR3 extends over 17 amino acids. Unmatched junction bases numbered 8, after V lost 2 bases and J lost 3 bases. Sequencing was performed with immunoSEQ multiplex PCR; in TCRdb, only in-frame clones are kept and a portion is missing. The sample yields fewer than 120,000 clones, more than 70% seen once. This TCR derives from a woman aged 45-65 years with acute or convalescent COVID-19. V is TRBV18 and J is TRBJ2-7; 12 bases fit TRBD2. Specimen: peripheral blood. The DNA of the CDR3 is TGTGCCAGCTCACCAGAGGGGCTAGCGGGAGGGGTCTACGAGCAGTACTTC. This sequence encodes CASSPEGLAGGVYEQYF.